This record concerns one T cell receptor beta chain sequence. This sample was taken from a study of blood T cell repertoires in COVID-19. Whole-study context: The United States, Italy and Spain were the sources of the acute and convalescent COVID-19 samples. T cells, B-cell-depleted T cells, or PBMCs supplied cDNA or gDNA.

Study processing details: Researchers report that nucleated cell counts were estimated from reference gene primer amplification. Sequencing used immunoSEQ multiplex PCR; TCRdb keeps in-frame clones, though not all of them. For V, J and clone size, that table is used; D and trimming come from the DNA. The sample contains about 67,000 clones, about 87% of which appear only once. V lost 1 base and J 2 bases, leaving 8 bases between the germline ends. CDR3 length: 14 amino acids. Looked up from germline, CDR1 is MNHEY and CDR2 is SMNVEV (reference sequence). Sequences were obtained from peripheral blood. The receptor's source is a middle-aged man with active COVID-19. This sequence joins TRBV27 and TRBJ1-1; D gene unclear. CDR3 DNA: TGTGCCAGCAGTTTATACCGCGGAAACACTGAAGCTTTCTTT. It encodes CASSLYRGNTEAFF.